These T cell receptor beta chains were read from a single sample in a study of shared clonotypes between healthy human individuals. Repertoires were generated with immunoSEQ multiplex PCR, while TCRdb's copy carries only in-frame clones and drops some. The repertoire includes 2.5 million or so clones, around 94% of them detected once, and over 0.12% sits in the top ten. Sequenced sample: naive CD4+ T cells sorted from blood. Receptors were obtained from a man between 18 and 29 years old in good health. CDR3s include the opening cysteine and the closing phenylalanine or tryptophan. D genes are given only for firm matches. Some rows mark clone size as missing; the rest say once, few, many or name a class of expanded clone.

TRBJ1-6 TRBV6-5 TRBD1 NA CASSATGTNSPLHF
TRBJ2-4 TRBV19 NA NA CASSPRSYGSRIAKNIQYF
TRBJ2-7 TRBV7-8 NA NA CASSLAKAIEQYF
TRBJ2-5 TRBV5-6 NA NA CASSLLGGMQETQYF
TRBJ1-1 TRBV5-1 TRBD1 once CASSLSTGSTEAFF
TRBJ2-2 TRBV18 TRBD2 NA CASSLTSGANTGELFF
TRBJ1-6 TRBV6-5 NA NA CASSRGKGPDSPLHF
TRBJ1-3 TRBV18 NA once CASSPRSGRSGNTIYF
TRBJ1-4 TRBV5-1 TRBD1 once CASSQEGDRDEKLFF
TRBJ1-2 TRBV9 TRBD1 few CASSVDQGAGYGYTF
TRBJ2-3 TRBV5-4 NA NA CASSLRGTDTQYF
TRBJ2-1 TRBV7-9 NA NA CASSSTYNEQFF
TRBJ2-2 TRBV19 NA NA CASKRTGKAGELFF
TRBJ1-1 TRBV7-9 NA NA CASSLQGGTEAFF
TRBJ2-7 TRBV5-1 TRBD1 NA CASSLAAGGIGEQYF
TRBJ2-1 TRBV11-2 TRBD2 NA CASSLILAGGRYNEQFF
TRBJ1-3 TRBV7-8 NA NA CASSAQTGSISGNTIYF
TRBJ1-1 TRBV11-2 TRBD1 NA CASSSQRPGQGTEAFF
TRBJ2-1 TRBV18 NA NA CASSLMGPDNEQFF
TRBJ1-5 TRBV28 NA NA CASTGIGQPQHF
TRBJ2-7 TRBV10-3 NA NA CATKKDGNPYEQYF
TRBJ1-2 TRBV5-8 NA NA CASSSTLGVGAGYGYTF
TRBJ2-7 TRBV2 NA NA CASSEGTPSYEQYF
TRBJ2-5 TRBV11-3 NA once CASSLVPPLETQYF
TRBJ2-1 TRBV4-1 TRBD2 NA CASSQGLGTRYNEQFF
TRBJ2-7 TRBV5-1 TRBD1 once CASSSSTGGTYEQYF
TRBJ1-6 TRBV11-2 TRBD1 few CASSLGGGRANSPLHF
TRBJ2-2 TRBV6-5 NA NA CASSQTGNTGELFF
TRBJ2-3 TRBV9 NA NA CASSPSTDTQYF
TRBJ1-5 TRBV7-9 TRBD1 NA CASSSGTGYNQPQHF
TRBJ2-1 TRBV19 NA NA CASRRAVSYNEQFF
TRBJ2-7 TRBV5-6 NA NA CASSSPPGDLTQYF
TRBJ1-1 TRBV6-5 NA NA CASSYRGQKNTEAFF
TRBJ2-7 TRBV18 NA NA CASSLSPATGIGEQYF
TRBJ2-5 TRBV7-8 TRBD2 NA CASSSWTSGGARWQETQYF
TRBJ2-3 TRBV18 TRBD1 NA CASSAGQVQLGVTDTQYF
TRBJ2-3 TRBV14 NA NA CASSPIETTKSTDTQYF
TRBJ2-3 TRBV5-4 TRBD2 NA CASSRGLAGGGADTQYF
TRBJ2-3 TRBV19 NA once CASSWGDTQYF
TRBJ2-2 TRBV7-3 NA few CASSPKNGNTGELFF
TRBJ1-4 TRBV4-1 TRBD1 NA CASSQGDTGAINEKLFF
TRBJ1-2 TRBV28 NA NA CASSLLAPGDYGYTF
TRBJ2-1 TRBV19 TRBD1 NA CASSSSGTGANEQFF
TRBJ2-7 TRBV6-5 TRBD1 NA CASSYSVSGGRYEQYF
TRBJ2-7 TRBV6-1 NA NA CASTTQGYEQYF
TRBJ2-3 TRBV5-4 TRBD2 once CASSPSGRVLNTQYF
TRBJ1-3 TRBV19 TRBD1 NA CATRQGAFSGNTIYF
TRBJ2-2 TRBV7-9 NA NA CASSSSGGSDTGELFF